The 12 T cell receptor beta chains below come from one sample, sequenced in a study of blood T cell repertoires in COVID-19. Method: immunoSEQ multiplex PCR; TCRdb's copy keeps in-frame clones and lacks some. The profile shows 100,000 to 150,000 clones, around three quarters of them singletons. The sample was peripheral blood. These receptors all come from a man in his forties or fifties with active or convalescent COVID-19.

The chain couples TRBV4-3 to TRBJ1-1; TRBD1 is a possible D gene (5 bases). Germline V lookup: CDR1 LGHNA, CDR2 YSLEER. CDR3 size: 13 residues. The germline V and J ends were trimmed by 0 bases and 6 bases, with 8 bases remaining between them. The CDR3 is CASSQDWGAEAFF. CDR3 nucleotides: TGCGCCAGCAGCCAAGACTGGGGCGCTGAAGCTTTCTTT.

The chain employs TRBV27 and TRBJ2-3; perhaps TRBD2 as D (5 bases). With 5 bases removed from V and 0 bases from J, the gap between germline ends came to 9 bases. The CDR3 length is 14 residues. CDR1 MNHEY and CDR2 SMNVEV come from the germline V gene (reference sequence). CDR3 DNA sequence: TGTGCCAGCAGTCAATGGGAGAGCACAGATACGCAGTATTTT. Its translation: CASSQWESTDTQYF.

The V call is TRBV9, the J call TRBJ2-7; 10 nucleotides agree with TRBD1. The CDR3 extends over 14 amino acids. Trimming at V came to 4 bases and at J to 3 bases, leaving 4 bases not matched to a gene. Looked up from germline, CDR1 is SGDLS and CDR2 is YYNGEE. The CDR3 nucleotides read TGTGCCAGCAGCAGCCGGGACAGGGGCTACGAGCAGTACTTC. It encodes CASSSRDRGYEQYF. The variable domain in full, with the rest retrieved from reference TRBV9 and TRBJ2-7, is DSGVTQTPKHLITATGQRVTLRCSPRSGDLSVYWYQQSLDQGLQFLIQYYNGEERAKGNILERFSAQQFPDLHSELNLSSLELGDSALYFCASSSRDRGYEQYFGPGTRLTVT.

J is TRBJ2-7 and V is TRBV28; weak D call: TRBD1 (6 bases). Germline CDR1 is MDHEN and CDR2 is SYDVKM. The CDR3 is 15 amino acids. The V and J ends lost 6 bases and 0 bases respectively, with 15 bases between them. In nucleotides, the CDR3 is TGTGCCAGCAGCCCGGGACAACTAGGCTCCTACGAGCAGTACTTC. This sequence encodes CASSPGQLGSYEQYF.

The chain is built from TRBV5-1 and TRBJ2-2; D is unresolved. Trimming shortened V by 3 bases and J by 0 bases, and 9 bases separated the two germline ends. The CDR3 sequence is 15 residues long. The germline CDR1 and CDR2 sequences are SGHRS and YFSETQ. The CDR3 DNA follows: TGCGCCAGCAGCTCCGACACCACGAACACCGGGGAGCTGTTTTTT. Protein: CASSSDTTNTGELFF.

This chain links TRBV19 with TRBJ2-7; maybe TRBD2 (6 bases). The CDR3 covers 15 residues. CDR1 is LNHDA, CDR2 SQIVND, per germline (reference sequence). Trimming shortened V by 6 bases and J by 3 bases, and 18 bases separated the two germline ends. The CDR3 here is CASSTGSGTVYEQYF. The DNA for the CDR3 is TGTGCCAGTAGCACCGGTAGCGGTACGGTCTACGAGCAGTACTTC.

V and J are TRBV4-1 and TRBJ1-1; TRBD1 matches at 8 bases. Germline V lookup: CDR1 MGHRA, CDR2 YSYEKL. V was clipped by 2 bases and J by 7 bases; unmatched bases: 3. The CDR3 has 13 residues. The DNA for the CDR3 is TGCGCCAGCAGCCAAATACAGGGGGGTGAAGCTTTCTTT. Its translation is CASSQIQGGEAFF.

This clone showed up just once. The chain employs TRBV5-8 and TRBJ2-7; 9 bases match TRBD1. Germline V gene lookup returns CDR1 SGHTS and CDR2 YDEGEE. This CDR3 has 15 amino acids. The J segment lost 2 bases and the V segment lost 4 bases, leaving 7 bases of the junction unmatched. The CDR3 sequence is CASSPPTGGPYEQYF. The CDR3 coding sequence is TGTGCCAGCAGCCCACCGACAGGGGGTCCCTACGAGCAGTACTTC.

CDR3 in amino acids: CASSIGGGGLETQYF. CDR3 nucleotides: TGTGCCAGTAGTATTGGCGGGGGGGGCTTGGAGACCCAGTACTTC. The V and J genes are TRBV19 and TRBJ2-5; 9 bases agree with TRBD2. CDR1 is LNHDA and CDR2 is SQIVND in the germline V gene (reference sequence). This CDR3 spans 15 amino acids. V lost 3 bases to trimming and J lost 5 bases; unmatched junction nucleotides: 7.

The V gene is TRBV7-2, the J gene TRBJ2-7; 12 bases align to TRBD1. The CDR3 contains 15 residues. V lost 4 bases, J lost 3 bases, and 4 bases stayed unmatched. The germline V gene has CDR1 SGHTA and CDR2 FQGNSA. CDR3 DNA sequence: TGTGCCAGCAGCTCGGGACAGGGGGCGTTCTACGAGCAGTACTTC. This translates into CASSSGQGAFYEQYF.

The chain has TRBV6-5 and TRBJ1-1, with a weak D call TRBD1 (5 bases). The CDR3 is made up of 16 amino acids. The V gene lost 0 bases and the J gene lost 2 bases, with 13 bases spanning the gap. The germline gives CDR1 MNHEY, CDR2 SVGAGI. The CDR3 reads CASSYSGATDNTEAFF. CDR3 nucleotide sequence: TGTGCCAGCAGTTACTCGGGCGCGACAGATAACACTGAAGCTTTCTTT.

The genes are TRBV14 and TRBJ2-1; 9 bases align to TRBD1. Germline assignment: CDR1 SGHDN and CDR2 FVKESK. With V trimmed by 4 bases and J by 9 bases, 10 bases remained unmatched. This CDR3 region has 15 residues. The CDR3 DNA reads as TGTGCCAGCAGCCGGGGGGGACAGGGAAGGAGTGAGCAGTTCTTC. Amino acid sequence: CASSRGGQGRSEQFF.